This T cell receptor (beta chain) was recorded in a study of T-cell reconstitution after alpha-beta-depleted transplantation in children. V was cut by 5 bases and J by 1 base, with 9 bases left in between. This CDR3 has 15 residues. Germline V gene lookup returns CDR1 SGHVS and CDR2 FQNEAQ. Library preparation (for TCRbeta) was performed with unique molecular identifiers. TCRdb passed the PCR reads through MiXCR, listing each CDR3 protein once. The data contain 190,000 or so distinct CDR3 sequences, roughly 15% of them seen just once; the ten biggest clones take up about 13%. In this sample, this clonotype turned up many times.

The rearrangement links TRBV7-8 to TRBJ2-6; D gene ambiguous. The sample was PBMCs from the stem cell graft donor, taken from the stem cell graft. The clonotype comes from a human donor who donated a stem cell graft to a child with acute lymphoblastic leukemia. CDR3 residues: CASSPGPSGANVLTF. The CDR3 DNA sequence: TGTGCCAGCAGCCCAGGACCTTCTGGGGCCAACGTCCTGACTTTC.